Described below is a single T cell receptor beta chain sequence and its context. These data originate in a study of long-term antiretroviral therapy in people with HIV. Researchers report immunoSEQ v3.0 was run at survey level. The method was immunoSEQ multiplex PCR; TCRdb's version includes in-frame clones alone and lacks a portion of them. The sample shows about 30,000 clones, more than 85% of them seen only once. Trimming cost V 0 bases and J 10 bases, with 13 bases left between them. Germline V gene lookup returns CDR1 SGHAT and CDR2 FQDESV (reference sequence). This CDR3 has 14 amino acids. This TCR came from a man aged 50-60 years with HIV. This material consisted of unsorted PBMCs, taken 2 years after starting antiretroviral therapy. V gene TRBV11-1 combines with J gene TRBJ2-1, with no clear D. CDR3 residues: CASSLAGRIGEQFF. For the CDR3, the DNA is TGTGCCAGCAGCTTAGCGGGCAGGATTGGAGAGCAGTTCTTC.